Listed below are T cell receptor beta chains from one sample, sequenced in a study of cytomegalovirus exposure and HLA in healthy donors. Sequenced by immunoSEQ multiplex PCR; TCRdb stores in-frame clones only, minus some. The repertoire holds about 150,000 clones, with more than 75% as singletons. The sample taken for sequencing was PBMCs. Receptors originate from a woman aged 40 to 50 in good health and CMV-seronegative. CDR3s include the opening cysteine and the closing phenylalanine or tryptophan. The D gene is left open where the match is weak. Part of the rows lack a size; the others show once, few, many or a class for expanded clones.

CASSLSYNEQFF,TGTGCCAGCAGCTTGTCTTACAATGAGCAGTTCTTC,NA,once,TRBJ2-1,TRBV5-8
CASSLSLSSGNTIYF,TGTGCCAGCAGCCTATCACTCTCCTCTGGAAACACCATATATTTT,NA,few,TRBJ1-3,TRBV11-2
CASSTEGGLNYGYTF,TGTGCCAGCAGCACAGAGGGAGGGTTAAACTATGGCTACACCTTC,NA,NA,TRBJ1-2,TRBV7-9
CASSPGGGVLNTEAFF,TGTGCCAGCAGTCCCGGGGGGGGCGTCCTGAACACTGAAGCTTTCTTT,NA,NA,TRBJ1-1,TRBV28
CASSQIPGQGDQPQHF,TGCGCCAGCAGCCAGATCCCGGGACAGGGCGACCAGCCCCAGCATTTT,TRBD1,few,TRBJ1-5,TRBV4-1
CASSQARDTQYTDTQYF,TGTGCCAGCAGCCAAGCGAGAGACACACAATACACAGATACGCAGTATTTT,NA,NA,TRBJ2-3,TRBV4-2
CASSVEGGTDEAFF,TGTGCCAGCAGCGTAGAGGGGGGGACGGATGAAGCTTTCTTT,NA,NA,TRBJ1-1,TRBV9
CASSFAVRRASLNEQFF,TGTGCCAGCAGTTTCGCCGTTAGGAGAGCCAGTCTCAATGAGCAGTTCTTC,NA,once,TRBJ2-1,TRBV27
CASSATQGLSSGANVLTF,TGTGCCAGCAGCGCCACACAGGGCCTTAGCTCTGGGGCCAACGTCCTGACTTTC,NA,NA,TRBJ2-6,TRBV9
CSVAGHTAGYTF,TGCAGCGTTGCTGGACATACGGCGGGCTACACCTTC,NA,once,TRBJ1-2,TRBV29-1
CASSFAYEQYF,TGTGCCAGCAGTTTCGCCTACGAGCAGTACTTC,NA,NA,TRBJ2-7,TRBV6-6
CASSGGGVDYGYTF,TGTGCCAGCAGTGGAGGGGGGGTGGACTATGGCTACACCTTC,NA,NA,TRBJ1-2,TRBV6-1
CASSQQGDYGYTF,TGTGCCAGCAGCCAACAGGGAGACTATGGCTACACCTTC,NA,NA,TRBJ1-2,TRBV7-9
CAWSTYRGETQYF,TGTGCCTGGAGTACCTACAGGGGTGAGACCCAGTACTTC,TRBD1,NA,TRBJ2-5,TRBV30
CASRPEVAGVSYNEQFF,TGTGCCAGCAGACCGGAGGTAGCGGGAGTATCCTACAATGAGCAGTTCTTC,TRBD2,NA,TRBJ2-1,TRBV27
CASSSISGGPPHQETQYF,TGTGCCAGCAGCTCCATTAGCGGGGGCCCGCCCCATCAGGAGACCCAGTACTTC,TRBD2,NA,TRBJ2-5,TRBV7-2
CASSDTGGSYNEQFF,TGTGCCAGCAGTGACACGGGAGGCTCCTACAATGAGCAGTTCTTC,TRBD2,NA,TRBJ2-1,TRBV2
CASSHAGTTSYNEQFF,TGTGCCAGCAGCCACGCCGGGACTACCTCCTACAATGAGCAGTTCTTC,TRBD2,few,TRBJ2-1,TRBV7-8
CAWTADSNQPQHF,TGTGCCTGGACGGCGGATAGCAATCAGCCCCAGCATTTT,NA,NA,TRBJ1-5,TRBV30
CASTSMGQITDTQYF,TGTGCCAGCACCTCGATGGGACAGATCACAGATACGCAGTATTTT,TRBD1,NA,TRBJ2-3,TRBV6-1
CASSPVLADFNEQFF,TGTGCCAGCAGCCCCGTACTAGCGGACTTCAATGAGCAGTTCTTC,TRBD2,NA,TRBJ2-1,TRBV7-9
CATSRGTSGGTDTQYF,TGTGCCACCAGCAGGGGGACTAGCGGGGGCACAGATACGCAGTATTTT,TRBD2,NA,TRBJ2-3,TRBV15
CASSGGPPTDTQYF,TGTGCCAGCAGTGGGGGCCCCCCCACAGATACGCAGTATTTT,NA,NA,TRBJ2-3,TRBV2
CSVGTSRTGELFF,TGCAGCGTTGGGACTAGTAGGACCGGGGAGCTGTTTTTT,TRBD2,NA,TRBJ2-2,TRBV29-1
CAWSVSLNTEAFF,TGTGCCTGGAGTGTCTCGTTGAACACTGAAGCTTTCTTT,NA,NA,TRBJ1-1,TRBV30
CASSQVLGRWTDAFF,TGCGCCAGCAGCCAAGTACTAGGGCGATGGACAGACGCTTTCTTT,NA,NA,TRBJ1-1,TRBV4-3
CASSLTGPTEAFF,TGTGCCAGCAGCTTGACAGGCCCCACTGAAGCTTTCTTT,NA,NA,TRBJ1-1,TRBV6-6
CASRPRTGTDTQYF,TGTGCCAGCAGACCTCGGACAGGCACAGATACGCAGTATTTT,NA,NA,TRBJ2-3,TRBV25-1
CASSGHRYEQFF,TGTGCCAGCAGTGGACATAGGTATGAGCAGTTCTTC,NA,NA,TRBJ2-1,TRBV25-1
CASSIRTAYNEQFF,TGTGCCAGTAGTATAAGGACAGCCTACAATGAGCAGTTCTTC,NA,NA,TRBJ2-1,TRBV19
CASSRGLAGDTQYF,TGTGCCAGCAGCAGAGGACTAGCGGGAGATACGCAGTATTTT,TRBD2,once,TRBJ2-3,TRBV27
CASSYQSIVEQFF,TGCGCCAGCAGCTACCAATCTATAGTGGAGCAGTTCTTC,NA,NA,TRBJ2-1,TRBV5-1
CASSILQGLKVTGELFF,TGCGCCAGCAGCATCCTACAGGGTCTTAAGGTCACCGGGGAGCTGTTTTTT,NA,NA,TRBJ2-2,TRBV5-1
CASSQTLAGTGEQYF,TGTGCCAGTAGCCAAACACTAGCGGGAACGGGGGAGCAGTACTTC,TRBD2,NA,TRBJ2-7,TRBV19
CASRQQGHYSYEQYF,TGTGCCAGTAGGCAACAGGGACACTACTCCTACGAGCAGTACTTC,NA,NA,TRBJ2-7,TRBV19
CASSHIQGANTEAFF,TGCGCCAGCAGCCATATACAGGGGGCGAACACTGAAGCTTTCTTT,TRBD1,NA,TRBJ1-1,TRBV5-1
CASSRGGSEQYF,TGTGCCAGCAGCAGAGGAGGCAGCGAGCAGTACTTC,NA,NA,TRBJ2-7,TRBV9
CASSLVAELTDTQYF,TGTGCCAGCAGCTTAGTAGCGGAACTCACAGATACGCAGTATTTT,NA,NA,TRBJ2-3,TRBV7-9
CASSLLLAVRITDTQYF,TGTGCCAGCAGCCTTCTCCTAGCGGTCCGCATCACAGATACGCAGTATTTT,TRBD2,once,TRBJ2-3,TRBV11-2
CASSPILGGTGANVLTF,TGCGCCAGCAGCCCCATTTTGGGGGGAACTGGGGCCAACGTCCTGACTTTC,NA,NA,TRBJ2-6,TRBV4-3
CASSPRTQGYNEQFF,TGTGCCAGCAGTCCGAGAACACAGGGTTACAATGAGCAGTTCTTC,NA,NA,TRBJ2-1,TRBV11-3
CAISDGGNGEKLFF,TGTGCCATCAGTGATGGCGGGAATGGTGAAAAACTGTTTTTT,NA,NA,TRBJ1-4,TRBV10-3
CASSYYSGRADTGELFF,TGTGCCAGCAGCTATTATAGCGGGAGGGCCGACACCGGGGAGCTGTTTTTT,TRBD2,NA,TRBJ2-2,TRBV7-2
CSVDSGELTEAFF,TGCAGCGTTGATTCGGGAGAACTCACTGAAGCTTTCTTT,NA,NA,TRBJ1-1,TRBV29-1
CASSLEGLDYEQYF,TGTGCCAGCAGCTTAGAGGGACTAGACTACGAGCAGTACTTC,TRBD2,once,TRBJ2-7,TRBV7-6
CASRIVARRVTGELFF,TGTGCCAGCAGGATCGTGGCTAGGCGGGTAACCGGGGAGCTGTTTTTT,NA,NA,TRBJ2-2,TRBV2
CASSLGTLKETQYF,TGTGCCAGCAGCCTCGGGACTCTGAAAGAGACCCAGTACTTC,NA,NA,TRBJ2-5,TRBV7-2
CASSLYHGHADTQYF,TGTGCCAGCAGCTTGTACCATGGCCATGCAGATACGCAGTATTTT,NA,NA,TRBJ2-3,TRBV5-5
CASSLEAGVGYEQYF,TGTGCCAGCAGCTTAGAGGCAGGGGTCGGCTACGAGCAGTACTTC,NA,NA,TRBJ2-7,TRBV7-3
CASSQGLAGMNEQFF,TGTGCCAGCAGCCAGGGACTAGCGGGAATGAATGAGCAGTTCTTC,TRBD2,NA,TRBJ2-1,TRBV5-4
CSVEDPYTEAFF,TGCAGCGTTGAAGATCCGTACACTGAAGCTTTCTTT,NA,NA,TRBJ1-1,TRBV29-1
CASSEVRYEQYF,TGTGCCAGCAGTGAAGTTAGATACGAGCAGTACTTC,NA,NA,TRBJ2-7,TRBV6-1
CASSTQGSVQPQHF,TGTGCCAGTAGTACACAGGGTTCGGTACAGCCCCAGCATTTT,NA,NA,TRBJ1-5,TRBV19